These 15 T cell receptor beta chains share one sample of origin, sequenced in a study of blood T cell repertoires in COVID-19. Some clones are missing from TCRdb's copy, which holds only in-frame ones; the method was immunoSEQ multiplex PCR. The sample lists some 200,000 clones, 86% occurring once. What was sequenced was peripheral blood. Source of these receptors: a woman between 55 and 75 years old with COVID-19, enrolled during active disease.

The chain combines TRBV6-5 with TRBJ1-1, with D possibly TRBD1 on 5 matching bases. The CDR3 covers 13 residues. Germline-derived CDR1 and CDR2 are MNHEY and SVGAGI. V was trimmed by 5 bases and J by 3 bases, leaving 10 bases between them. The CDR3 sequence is CASSKGLDTEAFF. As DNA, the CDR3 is TGTGCCAGCAGTAAGGGGTTAGACACTGAAGCTTTCTTT.

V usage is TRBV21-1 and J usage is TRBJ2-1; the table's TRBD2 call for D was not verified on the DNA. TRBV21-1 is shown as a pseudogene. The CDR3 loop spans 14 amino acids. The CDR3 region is CAPSAGGENNEQFF. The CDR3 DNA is TGTGCCCCCTCGGCGGGAGGCGAGAACAATGAGCAGTTCTTC.

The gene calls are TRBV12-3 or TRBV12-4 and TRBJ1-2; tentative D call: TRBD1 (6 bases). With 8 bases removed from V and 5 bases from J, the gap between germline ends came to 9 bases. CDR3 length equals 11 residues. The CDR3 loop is CASSQGYGYTF. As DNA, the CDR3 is TGTGCCAGCTCACAGGGATATGGCTACACCTTC.

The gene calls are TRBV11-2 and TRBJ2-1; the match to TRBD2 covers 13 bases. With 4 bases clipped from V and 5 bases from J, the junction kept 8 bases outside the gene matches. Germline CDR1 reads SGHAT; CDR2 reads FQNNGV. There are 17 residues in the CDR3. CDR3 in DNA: TGTGCCAGCAGCTCCTGGACTAGCGGGAGTGCCGACAATGAGCAGTTCTTC. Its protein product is CASSSWTSGSADNEQFF.

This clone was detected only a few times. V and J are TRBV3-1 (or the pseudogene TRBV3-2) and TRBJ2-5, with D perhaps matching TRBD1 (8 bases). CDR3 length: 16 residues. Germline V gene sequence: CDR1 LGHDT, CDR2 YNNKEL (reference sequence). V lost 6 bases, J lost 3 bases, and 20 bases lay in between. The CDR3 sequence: CASREIVQGGEETQYF. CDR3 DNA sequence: TGTGCCAGCAGGGAGATTGTACAGGGGGGGGAAGAGACCCAGTACTTC.

DNA for the CDR3: TGTGCCAGCAGTTTATGGGGGGGCGGCAATCAGCCCCAGCATTTT. It specifies CASSLWGGGNQPQHF. The chain carries TRBV27 and TRBJ1-5; weak D call: TRBD1 (6 bases). This CDR3 has 15 residues. Trimming pared 1 base from V and 2 bases from J, leaving 9 bases between. CDR1 and CDR2 from the germline V gene are MNHEY and SMNVEV (reference sequence).

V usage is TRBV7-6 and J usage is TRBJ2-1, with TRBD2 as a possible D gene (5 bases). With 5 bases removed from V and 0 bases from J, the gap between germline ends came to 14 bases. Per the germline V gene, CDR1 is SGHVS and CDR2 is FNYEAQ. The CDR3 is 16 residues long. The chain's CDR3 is CASSPDWRSSYNEQFF. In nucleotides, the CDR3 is TGTGCCAGCAGCCCGGACTGGAGGAGCTCCTACAATGAGCAGTTCTTC. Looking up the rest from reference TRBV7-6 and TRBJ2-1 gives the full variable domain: GAGVSQSPRYKVTKRGQDVALRCDPISGHVSLYWYRQALGQGPEFLTYFNYEAQQDKSGLPNDRFSAERPEGSISTLTIQRTEQRDSAMYRCASSPDWRSSYNEQFFGPGTRLTVL.

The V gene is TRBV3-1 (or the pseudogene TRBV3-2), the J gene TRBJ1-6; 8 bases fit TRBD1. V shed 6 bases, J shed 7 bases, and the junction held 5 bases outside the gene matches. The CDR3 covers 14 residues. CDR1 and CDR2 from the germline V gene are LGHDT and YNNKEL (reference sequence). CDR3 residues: CASRGTGVNSPLHF. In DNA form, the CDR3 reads TGTGCCAGCAGGGGGACAGGTGTGAATTCACCCCTCCACTTT.

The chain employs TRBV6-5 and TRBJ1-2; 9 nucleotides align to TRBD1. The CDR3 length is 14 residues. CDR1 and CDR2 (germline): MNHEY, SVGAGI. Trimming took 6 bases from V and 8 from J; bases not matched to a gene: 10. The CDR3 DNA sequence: TGTGCCAGCAGAACCGGGACAGGGAGGAACGGCTACACCTTC. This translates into CASRTGTGRNGYTF.

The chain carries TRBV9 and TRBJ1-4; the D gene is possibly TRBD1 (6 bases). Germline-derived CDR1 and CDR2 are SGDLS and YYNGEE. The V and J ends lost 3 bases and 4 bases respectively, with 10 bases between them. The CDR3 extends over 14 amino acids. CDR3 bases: TGTGCCAGCAGCGAGACAGGACTTAATGAAAAACTGTTTTTT. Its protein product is CASSETGLNEKLFF.

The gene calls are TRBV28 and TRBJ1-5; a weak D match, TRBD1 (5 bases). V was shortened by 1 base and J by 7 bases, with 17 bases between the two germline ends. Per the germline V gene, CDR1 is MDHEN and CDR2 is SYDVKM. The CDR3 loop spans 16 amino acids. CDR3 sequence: CASSLYGGQGRQPQHF. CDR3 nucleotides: TGTGCCAGCAGTTTATATGGTGGTCAGGGTCGGCAGCCCCAGCATTTT.

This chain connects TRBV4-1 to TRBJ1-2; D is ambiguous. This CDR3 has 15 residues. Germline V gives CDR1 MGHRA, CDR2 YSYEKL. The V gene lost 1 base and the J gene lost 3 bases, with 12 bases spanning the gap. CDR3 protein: CASSQVFPGDYGYTF. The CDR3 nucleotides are TGCGCCAGCAGCCAAGTGTTCCCCGGTGACTATGGCTACACCTTC.

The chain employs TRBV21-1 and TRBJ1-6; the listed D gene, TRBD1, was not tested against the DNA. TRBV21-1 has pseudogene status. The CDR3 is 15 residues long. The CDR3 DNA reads TGTGCCAGCAGCAAAAGAGGGACACGGAATTCACCCCTCCACTTT. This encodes CASSKRGTRNSPLHF.

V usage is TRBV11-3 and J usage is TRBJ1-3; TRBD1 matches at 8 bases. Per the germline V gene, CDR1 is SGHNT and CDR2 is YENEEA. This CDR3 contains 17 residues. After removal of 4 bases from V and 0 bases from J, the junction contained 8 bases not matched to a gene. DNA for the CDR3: TGTGCCAGCAGCTCAGGGACAGGTTTGGGCTCTGGAAACACCATATATTTT. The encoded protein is CASSSGTGLGSGNTIYF.

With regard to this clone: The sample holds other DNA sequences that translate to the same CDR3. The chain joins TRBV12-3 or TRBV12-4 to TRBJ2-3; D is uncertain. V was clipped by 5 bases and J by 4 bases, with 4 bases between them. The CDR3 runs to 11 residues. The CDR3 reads CASSPADTQYF. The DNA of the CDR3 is TGTGCCAGCAGTCCTGCAGATACGCAGTATTTT.